This T cell receptor beta chain was observed in a study of post-analysis software for immune sequencing data (dated by TCRdb to the mid-2010s). Some background on the complete study: Disease courses on record covered relapsing-remitting, secondary progressive and progressive-relapsing multiple sclerosis, though some patients had no subtype annotation. A subset of samples was prepared in parallel using single-end sample barcoding, then pooled and co-amplified after Illumina adapter ligation. The multiple sclerosis patient repertoires were compared with 11 previously published healthy control repertoires from donors aged roughly 6 to 27 years.

Comment on this clonotype: Its recognized antigen is unknown. No quality values exist for individual bases; no much larger clone is one base distant.

Compared with germline, V lacks 3 bases and J lacks 0 bases; bases without a gene match: 3. The CDR3 sequence holds 15 residues, the cysteine and phenylalanine included. Left in the record is the CDR3 DNA by itself, 45 bases read in frame from the first base. CDR1 SGHRS and CDR2 YFSETQ were looked up in the germline V gene. TCR beta repertoires were profiled from peripheral blood of approximately 13 young patients with multiple sclerosis to demonstrate the VDJtools post-analysis software. The multiple sclerosis patients were children and adolescents ranging in age from 6 to 15 years. Receptor libraries were prepared by PCR. The sequencer listed for this sample is Illumina HiSeq 2500. Unique molecular identifiers were incorporated into TCR beta cDNA libraries to reduce PCR and sequencing biases. Approximately 500,000 cDNA molecules were obtained per 1 to 10 million input T cells, so each molecule approximated one T cell. The patient libraries were prepared and sequenced with the same protocol used for the earlier healthy control dataset. Within a given batch, samples were prepared together, multiplexed and sequenced on the same HiSeq lane. The authors' pipeline ran thus. MIGEC handled the raw barcoded reads, throwing out single-read molecular identifier groups before consensus assembly and CDR3 extraction. Clonotype tables were post-analysed with VDJtools, and diversity was normalized by down-sampling all datasets to the smallest sample size. In repertoire overlap clustering, CDR3 amino acid sequences, but not nucleotide sequences, were matched to correct batch-related cross-sample contamination. TCRdb reprocessing: public reads trimmed at Q25 with fastp, clones called with MiXCR, in-frame beta chains kept. Each entry merges the rows of one CDR3 protein and shows their most common DNA and genes. For this entry, the V and J calls and clone size follow TCRdb and not the study's own pipeline. For this sample the table gives about 560,000 distinct CDR3 sequences, of which roughly 45% were detected only once. Of the sample, roughly 1.8% falls within the top ten clones.

On the study overall, not on this receptor specifically: Significantly lower normalized Chao1 diversity was found in multiple sclerosis patients than in controls, suggesting substantial peripheral T-cell clonal expansion. Direct clustering with F measure revealed strong co-clustering of samples prepared in the same batch, which led to a batch-effect correction. Patients showed significantly higher frequencies than controls for about 5 TRBV segments, among them TRBV5-6, TRBV5-1 and TRBV20-1. The control group was slightly older than the multiple sclerosis patient group.

Recombination linked TRBV5-1 to TRBJ1-5; 7 central bases correspond to TRBD1. This clonotype originated in a girl aged 10 to 17 with multiple sclerosis. What was sequenced was blood. DNA sequence: TGCGCCAGCAGCTCGACAGGGAATAGCAATCAGCCCCAGCATTTT. It is translated as CASSSTGNSNQPQHF.